One sample yielded the 8 T cell receptor beta chains listed below, sequenced in a study of blood T cell repertoires in COVID-19. Assay: immunoSEQ multiplex PCR; the TCRdb copy retains only in-frame clones and omits some. The sample lists almost 200,000 clones, more than 70% occurring once. The sequenced material came from PBMCs or T cells enriched from blood (not recorded which). The receptors derive from a woman younger than 30 who had recovered from COVID-19.

This chain uses TRBV6-5 with TRBJ1-1, with 10 bases identical to TRBD1. The germline gives CDR1 MNHEY, CDR2 SVGAGI. Trimming at V came to 4 bases and at J to 4 bases, leaving 3 bases not matched to a gene. The CDR3 consists of 14 residues. The CDR3 loop reads CASSSGTGVTEAFF. CDR3 DNA sequence: TGTGCCAGCAGTTCCGGGACAGGGGTCACTGAAGCTTTCTTT.

The chain has TRBV28 and TRBJ2-5, with 13 bases identical to TRBD2. V gave up 2 bases and J gave up 1 base; unmatched junction bases: 4. Germline values: CDR1 MDHEN, CDR2 SYDVKM. The CDR3 covers 17 residues. DNA for the CDR3: TGTGCCAGCAGTTTACCAGGACTAGCGGGGGCCCAAGAGACCCAGTACTTC. Its translation is CASSLPGLAGAQETQYF.

This sequence joins TRBV4-2 and TRBJ1-5; no clear D. V was shortened by 0 bases and J by 5 bases, with 14 bases between the two germline ends. Germline-derived CDR1 and CDR2 are LGHNA and YNFKEQ. This CDR3 is 16 amino acids long. The CDR3 bases are TGTGCCAGCAGCCAAGATGGAACCGGCGGGGATCAGCCCCAGCATTTT. Residues: CASSQDGTGGDQPQHF.

The V gene is TRBV2, the J gene TRBJ1-3; 9 positions match TRBD1. CDR1 and CDR2 from the germline V gene are SNHLY and FYNNEI. The length of the CDR3 is 16 residues. V dropped 6 bases and J dropped 2; count of bases not matched to a gene: 8. This CDR3 reads CASRGQGRYTGNTIYF. DNA for the CDR3: TGTGCCAGCAGAGGACAGGGGAGATACACTGGAAACACCATATATTTT.

This sequence joins TRBV7-9 and TRBJ1-5; tentative D call: TRBD1 (5 bases). The V end lost 0 bases, the J end lost 11 bases, and 11 bases lay between the germline ends. The V gene's germline CDR1 is SEHNR and CDR2 FQNEAQ (reference sequence). CDR3 length: 13 amino acids. The CDR3 DNA reads TGTGCCAGCAGCTTAGCAGACAGTGAGTCCCAGCATTTT. Translated: CASSLADSESQHF.

This clone has a handful of counts. J is TRBJ1-5 and V is TRBV21-1; the listed D gene, TRBD1, was not tested against the DNA. TRBV21-1 is flagged as a pseudogene. The CDR3 loop spans 16 amino acids. CDR3 sequence reads: CASTRDRVDRNQPQHF. The CDR3 DNA follows: TGTGCCAGCACCCGGGACAGGGTTGATCGCAATCAGCCCCAGCATTTT.

The gene calls are TRBV13 and TRBJ2-3, with 12 bases aligning to TRBD2. Germline trimming cut 5 bases from V and 1 base from J; bases unmatched to any gene: 13. The CDR3 covers 19 residues. From germline, CDR1 is PRHDT and CDR2 FYEKMQ (reference sequence). The CDR3 is CASSALLAGGPSGTDTQYF. CDR3 sequence (DNA): TGTGCCAGCAGCGCCCTTCTAGCGGGGGGGCCCTCTGGCACAGATACGCAGTATTTT.

This sequence joins TRBV27 and TRBJ1-5; a weak D match, TRBD1 (5 bases). The CDR3 covers 15 residues. CDR1 and CDR2 from the germline V gene are MNHEY and SMNVEV (reference sequence). With 4 bases removed from V and 3 bases from J, the gap between germline ends came to 13 bases. The CDR3 spells CASSSQQGYNQPQHF. The DNA of the CDR3 is TGTGCCAGCAGTTCACAGCAGGGTTACAATCAGCCCCAGCATTTT.